The 16 T cell receptor beta chains presented below share a single source sample, sequenced in a study of T cells in women clearing cervical HPV infection. Assay used: immunoSEQ multiplex PCR; TCRdb lists only in-frame clones, some missing. The data include nearly 35,000 clones; the top ten clones carry around 1.6%. The sample comprised blood buffy coat. The receptor set was obtained from a woman aged 18 to 75 with a cervical HPV16 infection that either progressed to CIN3+ or cleared (not recorded which).

The CDR3 bases that were read are TGTGCCTGGAGTGTACAGTCCGGTCGA. Translated, it gives CAWSVQSGR. The full CDR3 reads CAWSVQSGRAFF. V is TRBV30 and J is TRBJ1-1, with no clear D. The missing CDR3 end, 3 residues past where the read stops, is filled in from the germline J gene. CDR3 size: 12 residues. Germline CDR1 GTSNPN, CDR2 SVGIG (reference sequence). Filled out from reference TRBV30 and TRBJ1-1, the complete variable domain reads SQTIHQWPATLVQPVGSPLSLECTVEGTSNPNLYWYRQAAGRGLQLLFYSVGIGQISSEVPQNLSASRPQDRQFILSSKKLLLSDSGFYLCAWSVQSGRAFFGQGTRLTVV.

Remarks on this clone: The CDR3 extends 3 residues past the end of the read, so its final part is completed from the germline J gene. This rearrangement joins TRBV7-3 to TRBJ2-3, with 7 positions matching TRBD1. The CDR3 has 14 residues. CDR1 and CDR2 from the germline V gene are SGHTA and FQGTGA. The covered CDR3 bases are TGTGCCAGCAGCCCTACAGGGGTACAAGAGACG. It is translated as CASSPTGVQET. The entire CDR3 is CASSPTGVQETQYF. Based on the CDR3 plus reference TRBV7-3 and TRBJ2-3, the full variable domain is GAGVSQTPSNKVTEKGKYVELRCDPISGHTALYWYRQSLGQGPEFLIYFQGTGAADDSGLPNDRFFAVRPEGSVSTLKIQRTERGDSAVYLCASSPTGVQETQYFGPGTRLTVL.

CDR3 amino acids: CASSIRRTGIQPQYF. Incomplete CDR3 DNA: TGTGCCAGTAGTATACGGAGGACAGGGATTCAGCCG. This chain uses TRBV19 with TRBJ2-3; 8 bases fit TRBD1. The missing CDR3 end, 3 residues past where the read stops, is filled in from the germline J gene. Germline V CDR1 and CDR2: LNHDA, SQIVND (reference sequence). The CDR3 loop spans 15 amino acids.

The CDR3 loop is CASSFRGQGAVNTEAFF. The sequenced part of the CDR3 DNA is TGCGCCAGCAGCTTCAGGGGACAGGGGGCGGTGAACACTGAA. The chain combines TRBV5-1 with TRBJ1-1, with 12 nucleotides matching TRBD1. The read halts 3 residues ahead of the CDR3 end, with the missing end drawn from the germline J gene. The J segment lost 0 bases and the V segment lost 2 bases, leaving 5 bases of the junction unmatched. Per the germline V gene, CDR1 is SGHRS and CDR2 is YFSETQ. This CDR3 contains 17 residues. The variable domain in full, completed from reference TRBV5-1 and TRBJ1-1, reads KAGVTQTPRYLIKTRGQQVTLSCSPISGHRSVSWYQQTPGQGLQFLFEYFSETQRNKGNFPGRFSGRQFSNSRSEMNVSTLELGDSALYLCASSFRGQGAVNTEAFFGQGTRLTVV.

For this clone: Sequencing ends 3 residues short of the CDR3 end; the germline J gene provides the rest. This chain connects TRBV2 to TRBJ2-1; TRBD1 is a possible D gene (6 bases). The ends were cut back, 3 bases at V and 7 bases at J, with 13 bases in the middle. Germline V gene data show CDR1 as SNHLY and CDR2 as FYNNEI. The CDR3 runs 14 residues. CDR3 residues: CASSDLVTGNEQFF. The covered CDR3 bases are TGTGCCAGCAGTGATCTAGTTACAGGGAATGAG. Together with reference TRBV2 and TRBJ2-1, the CDR3 gives the full variable domain: EPEVTQTPSHQVTQMGQEVILRCVPISNHLYFYWYRQILGQKVEFLVSFYNNEISEKSEIFDDQFSVERPDGSNFTLKIRSTKLEDSAMYFCASSDLVTGNEQFFGPGTRLTVL.

The sequenced part of the CDR3 DNA is TGTGCCAGCAGTTTACAGGGGTTCTACGAG. It specifies CASSLQGFYE. The entire CDR3 protein is CASSLQGFYEQYF. V is TRBV28 and J is TRBJ2-7; perhaps TRBD1 as D (6 bases). The read stops 3 residues short of the end of the CDR3; the missing end is completed from the germline J gene. Per the germline V gene, CDR1 is MDHEN and CDR2 is SYDVKM. The V end lost 2 bases, the J end lost 3 bases, and 8 bases lay between the germline ends. There are 13 residues in the CDR3.

With regard to this clone: The read comes to an end 3 residues before the CDR3 does, leaving the germline J gene to fill in the end. This chain uses TRBV5-1 with TRBJ2-7; 13 bases are a match to TRBD2. Germline V gives CDR1 SGHRS, CDR2 YFSETQ. V gave up 4 bases and J gave up 2 bases; unmatched junction bases: 6. This CDR3 region has 16 residues. The CDR3 loop is CASSTGLAGAAYEQYF. Incomplete CDR3 DNA: TGCGCCAGCAGCACAGGACTAGCGGGGGCCGCCTACGAG.

Concerning this clone: The read comes to an end 3 residues before the CDR3 does, leaving the germline J gene to fill in the end. The V and J genes are TRBV24-1 and TRBJ2-3; D possibly corresponds to TRBD1 (5 bases). Trimming took 4 bases from V and 4 from J, leaving 20 bases between them. This CDR3 contains 17 residues. The V gene's germline CDR1 is KGHDR and CDR2 SFDVKD. This CDR3 is CATSEPQGRHNSDTQYF. The sequenced part of the CDR3 DNA is TGTGCCACCAGTGAACCTCAGGGAAGGCACAACTCAGATACG.

Of note for this clone: The read ends 3 residues shy of where the CDR3 ends; the end is completed using the germline J gene. This chain links TRBV5-6 with TRBJ2-1; tentatively, D is TRBD1 (6 bases). V lost 4 bases and J lost 4, with 12 bases in between. In germline, CDR1 is SGHDT, CDR2 YYEEEE. The CDR3 is 14 residues long. CDR3 bases read: TGTGCCAGCAGCGCGACAGGTGCGTACAATGAG. Its protein product is CASSATGAYNE. The full CDR3 is CASSATGAYNEQFF. The entire variable domain, with the rest obtained from reference TRBV5-6 and TRBJ2-1, is as follows: DAGVTQSPTHLIKTRGQQVTLRCSPKSGHDTVSWYQQALGQGPQFIFQYYEEEERQRGNFPDRFSGHQFPNYSSELNVNALLLGDSALYLCASSATGAYNEQFFGPGTRLTVL.

Notes on this clone: With the read ending 3 residues before the CDR3 end, the germline J gene is used to fill in that end. The rearrangement uses TRBV11-3 and TRBJ2-7, with D possibly TRBD1 on 5 matching bases. V lost 1 base and J 2 bases, leaving 9 bases between the germline ends. This CDR3 contains 14 residues. The germline V gene has CDR1 SGHNT and CDR2 YENEEA. CDR3 DNA, as far as it was read: TGTGCCAGCAGCTTAGGGGCGGACACCTACGAG. This encodes CASSLGADTYE. The full CDR3 protein reads CASSLGADTYEQYF.

With regard to this clone: The DNA ends 3 residues before the CDR3 does, and the rest of the CDR3 is filled in from the germline J gene. This chain joins TRBV2 and TRBJ1-2, with 10 bases aligning to TRBD1. The CDR3 is 15 amino acids. CDR1 is SNHLY, CDR2 FYNNEI, per germline. The V gene end was trimmed by 6 bases and the J gene end by 7 bases; junction bases not matched to a gene: 11. The sequenced CDR3 bases are TGTGCCAGCAGGGCCCCCGGGACAGGGGCCTCTGGC. Its protein is CASRAPGTGASG. The CDR3 as a whole reads CASRAPGTGASGYTF.

Comment on this clone: The CDR3 end is not reached by the read, which stops 3 residues before it; the germline J gene fills it in. The V gene is TRBV10-3, the J gene TRBJ2-7; D unclear. There are 11 residues in the CDR3. Trimming pared 4 bases from V and 3 bases from J, leaving 4 bases between. The V gene's germline CDR1 is ENHRY and CDR2 SYGVKD. CDR3: CAISADYEQYF. The CDR3 bases that were read are TGTGCCATCAGTGCAGACTACGAG.

As to this clone: The read terminates 3 residues ahead of where the CDR3 ends, so the germline J gene completes it. The chain joins TRBV7-9 to TRBJ2-7, with D possibly being TRBD2 (6 bases). Trimming took off 5 bases at V and 3 bases at J, with 8 bases between the two ends. The CDR3 has 12 residues. The germline V gene encodes CDR1 SEHNR and CDR2 FQNEAQ (reference sequence). The CDR3: CASSLSGYEQYF. The part of the CDR3 DNA that was read is TGTGCCAGCAGCCTTAGCGGCTACGAG.

Notes on this clone: The CDR3 is cut off 3 residues early in the read; its end comes from the germline J gene. The gene calls are TRBV20-1 and TRBJ1-4; D call uncertain. The CDR3 runs 11 residues. Germline loops: CDR1 DFQATT, CDR2 SNEGSKA (reference sequence). Deletions cut 0 bases from V and 7 bases from J, with 3 bases between. The CDR3 loop reads CSARDVEKLFF. CDR3 DNA (partial): TGCAGTGCTAGAGACGTTGAAAAA.

The CDR3 here is CASSQDKGGLETQYF. Partial CDR3 DNA: TGTGCCAGCAGCCAAGATAAAGGGGGCTTGGAGACC. J is TRBJ2-5 and V is TRBV4-2, with TRBD1 matching over 7 bases. The read gets to within 3 residues of the CDR3 end, and the germline J gene fills in the rest. J lost 5 bases, V lost 0 bases, and 6 bases had no gene match. The CDR3 consists of 15 residues. The V gene's germline CDR1 is LGHNA and CDR2 YNFKEQ.

With respect to this clone: Read coverage stops 3 residues before the CDR3 terminus; the germline J gene supplies the remainder. This chain joins TRBV6-1 and TRBJ2-1; D may correspond to TRBD1 or TRBD2 (7 bases each). CDR3 length equals 15 residues. Trimming left V 4 bases short and J 8 bases short, with 18 bases between. The V gene's germline CDR1 is MNHNS and CDR2 SASEGT. The CDR3 protein is CASSGGGAGVDEQFF. The DNA read from the CDR3 is TGTGCCAGCAGTGGAGGGGGCGCGGGAGTGGATGAG.